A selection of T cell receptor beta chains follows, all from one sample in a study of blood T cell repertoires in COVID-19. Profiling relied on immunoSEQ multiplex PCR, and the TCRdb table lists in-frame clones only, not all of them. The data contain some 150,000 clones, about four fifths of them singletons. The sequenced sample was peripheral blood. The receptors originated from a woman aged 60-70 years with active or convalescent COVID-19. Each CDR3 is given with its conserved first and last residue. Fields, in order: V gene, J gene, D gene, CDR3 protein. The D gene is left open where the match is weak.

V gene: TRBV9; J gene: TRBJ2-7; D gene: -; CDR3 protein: CASSEVADTYEQYF
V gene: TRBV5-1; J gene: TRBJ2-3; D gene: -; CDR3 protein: CASSSFPLGLRGSTDTQYF
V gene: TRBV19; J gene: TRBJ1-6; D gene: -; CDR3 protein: CATGLNSPLHF
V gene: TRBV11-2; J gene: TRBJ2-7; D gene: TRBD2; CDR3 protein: CASSVTSGMSYEQYF
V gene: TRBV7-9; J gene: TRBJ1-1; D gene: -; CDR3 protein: CASSRQGQDTEAFF
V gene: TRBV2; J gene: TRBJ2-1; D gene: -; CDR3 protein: CASAIVALYNEQFF
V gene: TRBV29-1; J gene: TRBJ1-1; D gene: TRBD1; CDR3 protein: CSARAGGTTEAFF
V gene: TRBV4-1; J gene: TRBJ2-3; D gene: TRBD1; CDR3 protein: CASSQDTETGTTDTQYF
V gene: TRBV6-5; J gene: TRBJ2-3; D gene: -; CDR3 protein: CASSYFGSTDTQYF
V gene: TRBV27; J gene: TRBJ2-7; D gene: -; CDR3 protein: CASSLGGSKYEQYF
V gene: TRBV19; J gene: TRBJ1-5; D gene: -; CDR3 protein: CASSGRQARNQPQHF
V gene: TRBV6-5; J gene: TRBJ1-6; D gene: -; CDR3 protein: CASSWAVNSPLHF
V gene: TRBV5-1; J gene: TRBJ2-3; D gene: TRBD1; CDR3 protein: CAGSLAGGSTDTQYF
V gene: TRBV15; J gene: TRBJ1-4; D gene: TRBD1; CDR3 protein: CATSRGGTGLNEKLFF
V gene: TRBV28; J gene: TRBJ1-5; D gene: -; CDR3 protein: CASSVYSNQPQHF
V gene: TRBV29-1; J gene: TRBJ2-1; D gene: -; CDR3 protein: CSVVRDTNEQFF
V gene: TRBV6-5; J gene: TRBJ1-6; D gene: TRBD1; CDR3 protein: CASSDRGYSPLHF
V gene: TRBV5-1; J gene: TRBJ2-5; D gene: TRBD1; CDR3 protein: CASSFVGGEETQYF
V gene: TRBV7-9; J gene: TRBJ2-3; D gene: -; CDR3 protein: CASSLGRGLADTQYF
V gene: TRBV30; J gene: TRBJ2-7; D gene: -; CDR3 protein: CAWSVDRPPGEQYF
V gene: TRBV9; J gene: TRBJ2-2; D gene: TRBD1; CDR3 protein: CASSVVLGQGVKNTGELFF
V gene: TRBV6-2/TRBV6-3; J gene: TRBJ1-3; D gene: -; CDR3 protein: CASSYSYSGNTIYF
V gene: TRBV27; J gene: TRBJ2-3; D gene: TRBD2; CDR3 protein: CASSFVGGSTDTQYF
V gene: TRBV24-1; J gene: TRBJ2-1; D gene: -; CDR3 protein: CATSDFTQANEQFF
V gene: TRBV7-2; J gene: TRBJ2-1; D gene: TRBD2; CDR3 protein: CASSLKGGLAGVVDEQFF
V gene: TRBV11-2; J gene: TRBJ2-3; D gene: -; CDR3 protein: CASSFSPSTDTQYF
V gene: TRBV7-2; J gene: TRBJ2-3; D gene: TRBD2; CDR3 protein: CASSIKTSATDTQYF
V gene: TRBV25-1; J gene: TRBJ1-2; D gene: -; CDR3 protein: CASSELDTNYGYTF
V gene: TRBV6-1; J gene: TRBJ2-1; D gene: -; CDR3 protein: CASSELGHYNEQFF